This is a list of T cell receptor beta chains from one sample in a study of blood T cell repertoires in COVID-19. TCRdb's table, derived via immunoSEQ multiplex PCR, lists solely in-frame clones and lacks some. The sample lists under 200,000 clones; 60% to 80% were seen once. The sequencing sample was made of peripheral blood. The receptors stem from a man between 65 and 85 years old with acute or convalescent COVID-19. CDR3s leave out the opening cysteine and the closing phenylalanine or tryptophan. A D gene is named only where the DNA matches it firmly.

j_gene	v_gene	d_gene	CDR3aa
TRBJ1-1	TRBV2	TRBD1	ASRARQGDGNTEAF
TRBJ2-1	TRBV5-4	TRBD1	ASSLKTGGSGEQF
TRBJ1-2	TRBV6-2/TRBV6-3	TRBD1	ASSYSTGGYYGYT
TRBJ2-1	TRBV24-1	-	ATSDLGGEAYNEQF
TRBJ1-1	TRBV6-2/TRBV6-3	-	ASSYRDRIYTEAF
TRBJ2-3	TRBV7-2	-	ASSAALGGDTQY
TRBJ2-5	TRBV5-8	TRBD2	ASSWGLAAQETQY
TRBJ1-1	TRBV5-8	-	ASSFSGTRDAF
TRBJ2-1	TRBV3-1/TRBV3-2	-	ASSQVNPPGVTNEQF
TRBJ2-7	TRBV5-1	TRBD2	ASSAGTSGIYEQY
TRBJ2-5	TRBV5-1	TRBD2	ASSLGGTSQETQY
TRBJ1-2	TRBV5-6	TRBD1	ASSSPLTGDSRELYGYT
TRBJ1-5	TRBV5-4	-	ASSHYQPQH
TRBJ2-1	TRBV18	TRBD2	ASSPLAGGPGNEQF
TRBJ2-7	TRBV18	TRBD2	ASSPGTSGSGEQY
TRBJ2-5	TRBV6-6	-	ASSYSAERGQETQY
TRBJ2-1	TRBV28	-	ASSSHNEQF
TRBJ1-1	TRBV10-3	-	AISESTARNTEAF
TRBJ2-4	TRBV21-1	-	ASSKGPRGGTTKNIQY
TRBJ1-1	TRBV7-9	-	ASRLVVRPTEAF
TRBJ1-1	TRBV6-2/TRBV6-3	TRBD1	ASSPRPGQGNTEAF
TRBJ2-1	TRBV20-1	-	SAKLQNEQF
TRBJ2-1	TRBV11-2	TRBD2	ASRKTSGGYNEQF
TRBJ1-1	TRBV6-5	TRBD1	ASRQGRQGEAF
TRBJ2-3	TRBV6-2/TRBV6-3	TRBD2	ASNPGLADYTDTQY
TRBJ2-7	TRBV24-1	TRBD1	ATSDGTDNTYEQY
TRBJ1-1	TRBV6-5	TRBD1	ASSYDRGRGEAF
TRBJ2-7	TRBV12-5	-	ASGRDRYEQY
TRBJ1-2	TRBV4-2	TRBD1	ASSQERQGTNYGYT
TRBJ1-5	TRBV28	TRBD1	ASSSTGQGENQPQH
TRBJ1-3	TRBV19	TRBD1	ASSMWGPGQGSGGNTIY
TRBJ1-3	TRBV7-8	TRBD1	ASTNEERTGGNTIY
TRBJ2-1	TRBV5-1	TRBD1	ASSLEGTVPNEQF
TRBJ1-5	TRBV28	-	ASSFTGNSNQPQH
TRBJ1-5	TRBV6-5	-	ASSYSTGNQPQH
TRBJ2-1	TRBV5-1	TRBD2	ASTLTPGLAYNEQF
TRBJ2-3	TRBV19	-	ASSIWGRTDTQY
TRBJ2-5	TRBV27	TRBD2	ASSSAGAGEETQY
TRBJ1-6	TRBV3-1/TRBV3-2	-	ASSRAAGSSYNSPLH
TRBJ2-7	TRBV27	-	ASSYQGTYEQY
TRBJ2-1	TRBV4-2	-	ASSQEVGGSYNEQF
TRBJ1-4	TRBV9	TRBD1	ASSVTAGAGGEKLF
TRBJ1-5	TRBV10-3	-	AISADSSNQPQH
TRBJ2-2	TRBV24-1	TRBD2	ATSPREGNTGELF
TRBJ2-3	TRBV4-3	TRBD2	ASSQDVLAGATQY
TRBJ2-3	TRBV3-1/TRBV3-2	-	ASSQDLQGNTDTQY
TRBJ2-7	TRBV19	TRBD2	ARVWLAGWYEQY
TRBJ1-1	TRBV6-5	-	ASRPWKGRGTEAF
TRBJ1-2	TRBV11-3	-	ASSLGGQGGLDYGYT
TRBJ2-3	TRBV7-9	TRBD2	ASSPSGISTDTQY
TRBJ1-2	TRBV11-2	TRBD1	ASSPGQGAIGYT
TRBJ1-2	TRBV6-5	-	ASRTIETGSYGYT
TRBJ1-4	TRBV9	-	ASSVATGTGEKLF
TRBJ1-2	TRBV14	-	ASSQTVGGYT
TRBJ2-3	TRBV24-1	-	ATKKTGSSTDTQY
TRBJ2-1	TRBV7-9	TRBD2	ASTRLAGKNEQF
TRBJ2-1	TRBV28	-	ASSEIGGYNEQF
TRBJ2-1	TRBV6-5	TRBD2	ASSYSLAGRYEQF
TRBJ1-1	TRBV10-3	TRBD1	AISAAQGAPYTAF
TRBJ1-2	TRBV19	-	ASTPPGADLYGYT